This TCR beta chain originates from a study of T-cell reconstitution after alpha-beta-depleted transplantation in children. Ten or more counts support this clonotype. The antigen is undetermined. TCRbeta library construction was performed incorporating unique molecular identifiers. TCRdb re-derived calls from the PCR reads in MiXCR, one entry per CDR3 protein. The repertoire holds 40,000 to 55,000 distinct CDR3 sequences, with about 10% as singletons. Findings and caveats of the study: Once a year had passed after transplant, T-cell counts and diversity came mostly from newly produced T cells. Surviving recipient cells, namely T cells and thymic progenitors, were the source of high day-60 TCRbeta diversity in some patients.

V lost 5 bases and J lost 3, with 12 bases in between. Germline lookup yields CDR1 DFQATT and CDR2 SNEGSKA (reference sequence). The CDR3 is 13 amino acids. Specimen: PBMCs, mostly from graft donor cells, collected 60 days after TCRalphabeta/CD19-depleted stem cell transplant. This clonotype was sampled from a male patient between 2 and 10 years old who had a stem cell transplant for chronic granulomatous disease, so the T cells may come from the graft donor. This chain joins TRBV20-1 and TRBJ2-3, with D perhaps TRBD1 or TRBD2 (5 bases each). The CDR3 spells CSAPRGETDTQYF. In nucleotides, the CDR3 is TGCAGTGCTCCAAGAGGGGAGACAGATACGCAGTATTTT.